These 28 T cell receptor beta chains came from one sample sequenced in a study of regulatory T cells in long-lasting Graves disease. Assembly of TCR beta libraries relied on iRepertoire HTBI primers together with Arm-PCR of CDR3 regions. TCRdb passed the multiplex PCR reads through MiXCR, listing each CDR3 protein once. This sample has approximately 400,000 distinct CDR3 sequences, with roughly 16% found just once. Time point noted: newly diagnosed GD, antithyroid drugs for less than 3 months. PBMCs were the source of the RNA used for TCR sequencing. Here the sequenced sample was peripheral blood mononuclear cells (PBMCs), taken at new diagnosis, from a patient treated with antithyroid drugs. The origin of the receptors is a female donor with Graves disease.

The V and J genes are TRBV29-1 and TRBJ1-1; D call uncertain. With 6 bases removed from V and 5 bases from J, the gap between germline ends came to 19 bases. The CDR3 has 14 residues. Germline V gene lookup returns CDR1 SQVTM and CDR2 ANQGSEA. The CDR3 sequence is CSVELGSRRTEAFF. In DNA form, the CDR3 reads TGCAGCGTAGAACTGGGATCAAGGAGGACTGAAGCTTTCTTT.

Ten or more counts support this clonotype. The chain carries TRBV28 and TRBJ2-3; D ambiguous. The germline V gene has CDR1 MDHEN and CDR2 SYDVKM. Trimming left V 5 bases short and J 3 bases short, with 15 bases between. This CDR3 is built from 15 residues. This CDR3 reads CASSPRGHPTDTQYF. As DNA, the CDR3 is TGTGCCAGCAGTCCCCGCGGCCACCCTACAGATACGCAGTATTTT.

This clonotype was counted ten times or more. The V call is TRBV28, the J call TRBJ1-2; TRBD1 is a possible D gene (6 bases). V was cut by 7 bases and J by 6 bases, with 21 bases left in between. Germline V CDR1 and CDR2: MDHEN, SYDVKM. This CDR3 has 15 amino acids. The CDR3 sequence: CASTLTLGAGNGYTF. In nucleotides, the CDR3 is TGTGCCAGCACCTTAACGTTGGGGGCGGGAAATGGCTACACCTTC.

The genes are TRBV6-1 and TRBJ1-4; D is unresolved. The length of the CDR3 is 17 residues. Germline V lookup: CDR1 MNHNS, CDR2 SASEGT. The V end lost 5 bases, the J end lost 8 bases, and 24 bases lay between the germline ends. The CDR3 nucleotides read TGTGCCAGCAGTACAAATGGGCGCGGCGTGAGTCTCGAAAAACTGTTTTTT. This translates into CASSTNGRGVSLEKLFF.

In its sample, this clonotype was seen many times. The V and J genes are TRBV7-2 and TRBJ2-4; D unresolved. CDR1 and CDR2 (germline): SGHTA, FQGNSA. This CDR3 comprises 13 residues. V was trimmed by 0 bases and J by 8 bases, leaving 8 bases between them. CDR3 nucleotide sequence: TGTGCCAGCAGCTTAGCGGCTCGAGACATTCAGTACTTC. Translating gives CASSLAARDIQYF. Using reference TRBV7-2 and TRBJ2-4 for the parts outside the CDR3, the full variable domain is GAGVSQSPSNKVTEKGKDVELRCDPISGHTALYWYRQSLGQGLEFLIYFQGNSAPDKSGLPSDRFSAERTGGSVSTLTIQRTQQEDSAVYLCASSLAARDIQYFGAGTRLSVL.

This clonotype appeared a few times. V is TRBV9 and J is TRBJ2-5, with no clear D. V was shortened by 3 bases and J by 5 bases, with 23 bases between the two germline ends. Germline CDR1 SGDLS, CDR2 YYNGEE. The CDR3 consists of 17 residues. The CDR3 protein is CASSEDPGSRNGETQYF. CDR3 DNA: TGTGCCAGCAGCGAGGACCCCGGGTCTCGGAATGGCGAGACCCAGTACTTC.

The chain couples TRBV5-6 to TRBJ2-2; 13 nucleotides align to TRBD2. V shed 3 bases and J 9 bases; nucleotides not matched to a gene: 2. The length of the CDR3 is 14 residues. Germline loops: CDR1 SGHDT, CDR2 YYEEEE. The CDR3 DNA sequence: TGTGCCAGCAGCTCGGGACTAGCGGGGCGGGAGCTGTTTTTT. It translates to CASSSGLAGRELFF.

Comment on this clonotype: This probably arose from a read error, given a far larger clone one base away. The rearrangement joins TRBV6-2 or TRBV6-3 to TRBJ2-1, with 9 nucleotides matching TRBD2. The CDR3 runs 16 residues. V dropped 8 bases and J dropped 10; count of bases not matched to a gene: 18. Germline V gene data show CDR1 as MNHEY and CDR2 as SVGEGT. The CDR3 bases are TGTGCCAGCTCCTATGAACTAGCGGGTGACCTCAAAGAGCAGTTCTTC. Amino acid sequence: CASSYELAGDLKEQFF.

This rearrangement joins TRBV6-9 to TRBJ2-3, with 12 bases fitting TRBD2. Germline V gene data show CDR1 as MNHGY and CDR2 as SVAAGI. This CDR3 is 14 amino acids long. Losses at the gene ends were 4 bases for V and 4 bases for J; bases not matched to a gene: 0. For the CDR3, the DNA is TGTGCCAGCAGTTCTAGCGGGGGGGCAGATACGCAGTATTTT. Translating gives CASSSSGGADTQYF.

This clonotype was found many times. This sequence joins TRBV11-2 and TRBJ2-5, with 8 bases aligning to TRBD1. Germline lookup yields CDR1 SGHAT and CDR2 FQNNGV. V gave up 4 bases and J gave up 5 bases; unmatched junction bases: 15. This CDR3 is built from 17 residues. CDR3 sequence reads: CASSSNSGGAVTETQYF. In DNA form, the CDR3 reads TGTGCCAGCAGCTCGAACTCAGGGGGCGCGGTAACCGAGACCCAGTACTTC.

The sample holds a few counts of this clonotype. The rearrangement uses TRBV11-3 and TRBJ2-1; TRBD1 is a possible D gene (5 bases). Trimming took off 8 bases at V and 5 bases at J, with 25 bases between the two ends. This CDR3 contains 17 residues. CDR1 and CDR2 (germline): SGHNT, YENEEA. The CDR3 reads CASPNPSTARINNEQFF. DNA for the CDR3: TGTGCCAGCCCCAACCCGTCGACAGCGCGGATTAACAATGAGCAGTTCTTC. Based on the CDR3 plus reference TRBV11-3 and TRBJ2-1, the full variable domain is EAGVVQSPRYKIIEKKQPVAFWCNPISGHNTLYWYLQNLGQGPELLIRYENEEAVDDSQLPKDRFSAERLKGVDSTLKIQPAELGDSAVYLCASPNPSTARINNEQFFGPGTRLTVL.

This clonotype occurred many times. V gene TRBV14 combines with J gene TRBJ1-6, with TRBD1 matching over 8 bases. The CDR3 has 14 amino acids. Trimming took 4 bases from V and 5 from J; bases not matched to a gene: 1. CDR1 SGHDN and CDR2 FVKESK come from the germline V gene. This chain's CDR3 is CASSRQGNNSPLHF. In nucleotides, the CDR3 is TGTGCCAGCAGCCGACAGGGGAATAATTCACCCCTCCACTTT.

Ten or more counts support this clonotype. One end of the junction is discordant with germline, which a read error may explain. Written as DNA, the CDR3 is TGTGCCAGCAGCTTAGCGCCTACGAACTCCTACGAGCAATACTTC. Translating gives CASSLAPTNSYEQYF. The J gene is TRBJ2-7, the V gene TRBV11-2; D gene ambiguous. Germline V gene data show CDR1 as SGHAT and CDR2 as FQNNGV. CDR3 length equals 15 residues.

The sample holds many counts of this clonotype. V usage is TRBV2 and J usage is TRBJ1-1; D uncertain. The CDR3 length is 14 residues. Germline V gene sequence: CDR1 SNHLY, CDR2 FYNNEI. V lost 5 bases, J lost 3 bases, and 13 bases lay in between. The CDR3: CASSTRLGDTEAFF. For the CDR3, the DNA is TGTGCCAGCAGTACCCGACTCGGGGACACTGAAGCTTTCTTT.

V usage is TRBV6-1 and J usage is TRBJ2-2; TRBD1 is a possible D gene (6 bases). This CDR3 contains 15 residues. V was pared by 6 bases and J by 0 bases, with 11 bases between. From germline, CDR1 is MNHNS and CDR2 SASEGT. CDR3 amino acids: CASRRDTPNTGELFF. The CDR3 DNA reads TGTGCCAGCAGGAGGGACACCCCGAACACCGGGGAGCTGTTTTTT.

Of note for this clonotype: Given a much more abundant clone one base away, this may be a read error. The V call is TRBV30, the J call TRBJ2-7, with TRBD2 identical over 14 bases. The CDR3 is made up of 14 amino acids. Germline V gene lookup returns CDR1 GTSNPN and CDR2 SVGIG (reference sequence). J gave up 7 bases and V 4 bases, and 6 bases lay outside the gene matches. The CDR3: CAWTGLAGGNEQYF. The CDR3 DNA reads TGTGCCTGGACAGGACTAGCGGGAGGCAATGAGCAGTACTTC.

This clonotype was detected ten times or more. J is TRBJ2-2 and V is TRBV6-2 or TRBV6-3; no definite D call. Trimming removed 6 bases from V and 5 bases from J, with 16 bases in between. CDR3 length: 15 amino acids. Looked up from germline, CDR1 is MNHEY and CDR2 is SVGEGT. Here the CDR3 DNA reads TGTGCCAGCAGACTCAAGAGGACCGGGACCGGGGAGCTGTTTTTT. Its protein is CASRLKRTGTGELFF.

This clonotype was picked up many times. The chain joins TRBV5-1 to TRBJ2-2; the match to TRBD1 covers 8 bases. There are 19 residues in the CDR3. Germline V gene data show CDR1 as SGHRS and CDR2 as YFSETQ. V lost 3 bases, J lost 1 base, and 14 bases stayed unmatched. CDR3 in amino acids: CASSSRPPAGTGNTGELFF. The DNA for the CDR3 is TGCGCCAGCAGCTCCCGGCCTCCGGCGGGGACAGGGAACACCGGGGAGCTGTTTTTT.

This clonotype was seen at least ten times. This rearrangement joins TRBV28 to TRBJ1-5; 9 bases match TRBD1. Per the germline V gene, CDR1 is MDHEN and CDR2 is SYDVKM. Losses at the gene ends were 5 bases for V and 3 bases for J; bases not matched to a gene: 23. This CDR3 contains 21 residues. The CDR3 loop is CASSNYYRRTPGQGFNQPQHF. The DNA for the CDR3 is TGTGCCAGCAGTAACTACTACCGCCGGACGCCGGGACAGGGATTCAATCAGCCCCAGCATTTT.

This clonotype has ten or more counts. The chain has TRBV2 and TRBJ1-5; D remains ambiguous. The CDR3 sequence is 14 residues long. CDR1 is SNHLY, CDR2 FYNNEI, per germline. The germline V and J ends were trimmed by 6 bases and 4 bases, with 13 bases remaining between them. CDR3 in DNA: TGTGCCAGCAGGCGGGCCTTCTCGAATCAGCCCCAGCATTTT. It codes for CASRRAFSNQPQHF. Full variable domain (outside the CDR3, taken from reference TRBV2 and TRBJ1-5): EPEVTQTPSHQVTQMGQEVILRCVPISNHLYFYWYRQILGQKVEFLVSFYNNEISEKSEIFDDQFSVERPDGSNFTLKIRSTKLEDSAMYFCASRRAFSNQPQHFGDGTRLSIL.

The rearrangement uses TRBV29-1 and TRBJ2-7; TRBD2 aligns across 10 bases. CDR3 size: 16 residues. Per the germline V gene, CDR1 is SQVTM and CDR2 is ANQGSEA. J was trimmed by 4 bases and V by 0 bases; bases with no gene match: 9. CDR3 protein: CSVEDLGLAGAYEQYF. Here the CDR3 DNA reads TGCAGCGTTGAAGATCTGGGGCTAGCGGGAGCTTACGAGCAGTACTTC.

This clonotype was counted many times. V and J are TRBV6-1 and TRBJ1-2, with TRBD1 matching over 9 bases. Germline V lookup: CDR1 MNHNS, CDR2 SASEGT. The trim removed 3 bases at V and 7 bases at J, leaving 6 bases unmatched. The CDR3 spans 14 residues. CDR3: CASSDPDRGGGYTF. DNA of the CDR3: TGTGCCAGCAGTGACCCGGACAGGGGAGGTGGCTACACCTTC.

This clonotype was recorded many times. The rearrangement joins TRBV5-6 to TRBJ2-7; no clear D. The CDR3 consists of 12 residues. The germline V and J ends were trimmed by 4 bases and 4 bases, with 9 bases remaining between them. Germline V gene data show CDR1 as SGHDT and CDR2 as YYEEEE. The CDR3 DNA follows: TGTGCCAGCAGCGCCGCGCCTTACGAGCAGTACTTC. It codes for CASSAAPYEQYF.

This sequence joins TRBV7-2 and TRBJ2-3; 7 bases are a match to TRBD2. The germline V gene encodes CDR1 SGHTA and CDR2 FQGNSA. The CDR3 has 15 amino acids. V lost 5 bases to trimming and J lost 1 base; unmatched junction nucleotides: 6. CDR3 in amino acids: CASSPDGGGTDTQYF. CDR3 nucleotide sequence: TGTGCCAGCAGCCCCGATGGGGGGGGCACAGATACGCAGTATTTT.

About this clonotype: Germline and junction disagree at one end, which may indicate a read error. This chain joins TRBV5-1 and TRBJ1-1; 7 bases match TRBD1. The germline CDR1 and CDR2 sequences are SGHRS and YFSETQ. The CDR3 runs 14 residues. CDR3 nucleotides: TGTGCCAGCAGCGTGACCGGACAGGTGGCTGAAGCTTTCTTT. Its protein is CASSVTGQVAEAFF. The full variable domain, its missing parts supplied by reference TRBV5-1 and TRBJ1-1, is KAGVTQTPRYLIKTRGQQVTLSCSPISGHRSVSWYQQTPGQGLQFLFEYFSETQRNKGNFPGRFSGRQFSNSRSEMNVSTLELGDSALYLCASSVTGQVAEAFFGQGTRLTVV.

This clonotype was recorded many times. Here the CDR3 DNA reads TGTGCCAGCAGCCCGACCCTGACTAGCGGAGGGTACAATGAGCAGTTCTTC. This codes for CASSPTLTSGGYNEQFF. The rearrangement joins TRBV7-6 to TRBJ2-1, with 9 bases identical to TRBD2. Germline loops: CDR1 SGHVS, CDR2 FNYEAQ. The CDR3 extends over 17 amino acids. V gave up 5 bases and J gave up 4 bases; unmatched junction bases: 12.

CDR3 sequence (DNA): TGTGCCACCAGTGATATGTACGAGCAGTACTTC. It translates to CATSDMYEQYF. The chain carries TRBV24-1 and TRBJ2-7; D is ambiguous. Per germline, CDR1 KGHDR and CDR2 SFDVKD. Trimming pared 3 bases from V and 4 bases from J, leaving 3 bases between. The CDR3 loop spans 11 amino acids.

In this sample, this clonotype turned up many times. This sequence joins TRBV27 and TRBJ2-3; 9 bases line up with TRBD1. From germline, CDR1 is MNHEY and CDR2 SMNVEV (reference sequence). This CDR3 spans 14 amino acids. Unmatched junction bases numbered 3, after V lost 5 bases and J lost 3 bases. CDR3 nucleotide sequence: TGTGCCAGCAGTAACGGACAGGGGACAGATACGCAGTATTTT. Its translation: CASSNGQGTDTQYF.